The present T cell receptor (beta chain) was sequenced within a study of cytomegalovirus exposure and HLA in healthy donors. Study-level points and caveats: After further analysis at a later stage, 16,951 TCR beta sequences were associated with HLA alleles at 0.05 false discovery rate.

To note about this clone: Its antigen is as yet unknown.

PCR was performed using 60 Vbeta and 13 Jbeta primers. This table comes from immunoSEQ multiplex PCR, and its TCRdb copy is limited to in-frame clones, with some not included. The sample includes roughly 120,000 clones, about 76% of them seen just once. The germline CDR1 and CDR2 sequences are SGHRS and YFSETQ. The J segment lost 5 bases and the V segment lost 2 bases, leaving 4 bases of the junction unmatched. This CDR3 region has 14 residues. J is TRBJ1-1 and V is TRBV5-1; 9 bases match TRBD1. This receptor was taken from a woman aged 35 to 49 in good health and CMV-seronegative. The source material was PBMCs. The CDR3, as DNA: TGCGCCAGCAGCTTTGCAGGACAGGGGACTGAAGCTTTCTTT. Its protein is CASSFAGQGTEAFF.